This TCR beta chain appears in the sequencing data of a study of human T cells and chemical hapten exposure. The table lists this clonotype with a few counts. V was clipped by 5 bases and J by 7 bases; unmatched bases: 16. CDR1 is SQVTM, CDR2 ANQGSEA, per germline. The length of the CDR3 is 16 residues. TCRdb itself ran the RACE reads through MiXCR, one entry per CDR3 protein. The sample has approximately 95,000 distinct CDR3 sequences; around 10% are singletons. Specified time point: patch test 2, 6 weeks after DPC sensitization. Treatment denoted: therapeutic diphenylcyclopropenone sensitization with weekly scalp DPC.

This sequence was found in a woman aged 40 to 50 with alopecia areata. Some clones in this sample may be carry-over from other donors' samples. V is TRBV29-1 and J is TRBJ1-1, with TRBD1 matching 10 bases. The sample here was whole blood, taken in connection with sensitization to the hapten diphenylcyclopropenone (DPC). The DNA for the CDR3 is TGCAGCGTTCATCAACTTCCGGGACAGGGGACTTTTGAAGCTTTCTTT. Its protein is CSVHQLPGQGTFEAFF.